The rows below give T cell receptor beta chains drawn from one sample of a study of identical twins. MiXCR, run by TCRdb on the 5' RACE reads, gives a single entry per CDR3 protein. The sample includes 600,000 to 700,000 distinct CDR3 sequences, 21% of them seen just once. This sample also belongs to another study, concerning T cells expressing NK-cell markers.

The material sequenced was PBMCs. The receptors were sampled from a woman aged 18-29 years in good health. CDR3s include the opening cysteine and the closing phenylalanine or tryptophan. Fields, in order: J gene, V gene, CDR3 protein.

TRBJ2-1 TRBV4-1 CASSQEVGLSSYNEQFF
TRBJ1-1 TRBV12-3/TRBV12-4 CASSLGSQNTEAFF
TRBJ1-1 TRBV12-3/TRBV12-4 CASSLREELGTEAFF
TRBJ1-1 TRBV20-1 CSATTTEGTEAFF
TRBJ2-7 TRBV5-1 CASSLGEFAYEQYF
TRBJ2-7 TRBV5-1 CASGPQPQLEQYF
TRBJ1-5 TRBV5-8 CASSWQGSGNQPQHF
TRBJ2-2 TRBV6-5 CASSYGTGRGTGELFF
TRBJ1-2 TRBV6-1 CASSEQEGYTF
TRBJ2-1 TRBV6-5 CASSYGHEQFF
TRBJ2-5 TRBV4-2 CASSQLDREETQYF
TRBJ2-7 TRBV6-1 CASRNWGENSYEQYF
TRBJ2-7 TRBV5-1 CASSERDRGYEQYF
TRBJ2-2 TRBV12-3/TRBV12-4 CASDRGDTGELFF
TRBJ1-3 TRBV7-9 CASSSTDGNTIYF
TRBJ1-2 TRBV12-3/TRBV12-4 CASTGTGEVYGYTF
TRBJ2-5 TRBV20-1 CSARGGSAGETQYF
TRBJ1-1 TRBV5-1 CASSLSGGLNTEAFF
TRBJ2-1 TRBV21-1 CASSLRPRWSEQFF
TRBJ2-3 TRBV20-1 CSASHHSAAATDTQYF
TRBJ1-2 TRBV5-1 CASSLDRTNYGYTF
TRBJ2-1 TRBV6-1 CASSIHLGTIYNEQFF
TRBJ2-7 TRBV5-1 CASSLEGGQQYF
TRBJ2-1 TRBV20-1 CSPTRQGYNEQFF
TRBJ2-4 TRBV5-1 CASSLAGAGIQYF
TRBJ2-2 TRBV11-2 CASSLADPYSNTGELFF
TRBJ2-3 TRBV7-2 CASSSLGWGADTQYF
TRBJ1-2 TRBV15 CATSPERGTGGYTF
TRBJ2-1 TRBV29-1 CSVEASGRFFSYNEQFF
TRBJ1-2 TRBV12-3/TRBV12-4 CASSLEGQIPDYTF
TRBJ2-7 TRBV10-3 CAISDGSSYEQYF
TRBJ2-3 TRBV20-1 CSPLGHGTDTQYF
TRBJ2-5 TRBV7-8 CAVRAAGEETQYF
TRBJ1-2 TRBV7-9 CASSSNRQLGGYTF
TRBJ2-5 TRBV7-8 CASSSTGRIETQYF
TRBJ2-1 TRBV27 CASGLTYNEQFF
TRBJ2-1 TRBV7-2 CASSLTSAPYNEQFF
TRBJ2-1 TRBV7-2 CASSLFPTEQFF
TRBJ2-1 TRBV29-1 CSVEVPRGQQFF
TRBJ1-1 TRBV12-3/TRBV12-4 CASSFQQGVAFF
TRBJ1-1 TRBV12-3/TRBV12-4 CASTLETFQAFF
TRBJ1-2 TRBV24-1 CATSDLGGGYTF
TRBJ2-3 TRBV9 CASSASPWADTQYF
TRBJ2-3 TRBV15 CATTGVSTDTQYF